Listed below are T cell receptor beta chains from one sample, sequenced in a study of Tregs in tolerant kidney transplant recipients. Sequencing was performed with immunoSEQ multiplex PCR; in TCRdb, only in-frame clones are kept and a portion is missing. In the table there are tens of thousands of clones, around 93% of which are singletons. The input for sequencing was Tregs from blood, taken before the transplant. These TCRs come from a human donor who received a combined kidney and bone marrow transplant. The CDR3 runs from the conserved cysteine through the conserved F or W. The D gene is left open where the match is weak. Some rows mark clone size as missing; the rest say once, few, many or name a class of expanded clone.

CDR3	DNA	D	size	V	J
CASSVRANTGELFF	TGTGCCAGCAGCGTCAGGGCGAACACCGGGGAGCTGTTTTTT	NA	NA	TRBV9	TRBJ2-2
CSVADSATNEKLFF	TGCAGCGTTGCAGACAGCGCAACTAATGAAAAACTGTTTTTT	NA	NA	TRBV29-1	TRBJ1-4
CASSSLGGLRSGELFF	TGTGCCAGCAGTTCCCTAGGAGGGCTTAGATCCGGGGAGCTGTTTTTT	NA	NA	TRBV27	TRBJ2-2
CASSEFHVGGGTGELFF	TGTGCCAGCAGTGAATTTCATGTAGGGGGCGGAACCGGGGAGCTGTTTTTT	TRBD1	NA	TRBV2	TRBJ2-2
CASSLESDPNTEAFF	TGTGCCAGCAGCTTAGAGTCAGATCCGAACACTGAAGCTTTCTTT	NA	NA	TRBV7-2	TRBJ1-1
CASSVNYEQYF	TGTGCCAGCAGTGTAAATTACGAGCAGTACTTC	NA	NA	TRBV25-1	TRBJ2-7
CASSLKTSGRSSHEQYF	TGTGCCAGCAGCTTAAAAACTAGCGGGAGGAGTAGCCACGAGCAGTACTTC	TRBD2	NA	TRBV7-3	TRBJ2-7
CASSLLGWEKPGLAGDNEQFF	TGTGCCAGCAGCTTATTGGGGTGGGAGAAACCGGGACTAGCGGGAGACAATGAGCAGTTCTTC	TRBD2	once	TRBV7-3	TRBJ2-1
CASSFTGMRKRSSDTQYF	TGTGCCAGCAGTTTTACAGGGATGAGGAAAAGGTCATCAGATACGCAGTATTTT	NA	NA	TRBV28	TRBJ2-3
CAISEGQRYQETQYF	TGTGCCATCAGTGAGGGACAGAGGTACCAAGAGACCCAGTACTTC	NA	NA	TRBV10-3	TRBJ2-5
CASGPGTEISTDTQYF	TGTGCTAGTGGTCCGGGGACGGAGATTAGCACAGATACGCAGTATTTT	NA	NA	TRBV12-5	TRBJ2-3
CAIRPGGEETQYF	TGTGCCATCAGGCCTGGGGGGGAGGAGACCCAGTACTTC	TRBD2	NA	TRBV10-3	TRBJ2-5
CASTGQGLMAGELFF	TGTGCCAGTACGGGACAGGGTTTGATGGCCGGGGAGCTGTTTTTT	TRBD1	NA	TRBV19	TRBJ2-2
CAWTNRETQYF	TGTGCCTGGACGAATAGGGAGACCCAGTACTTC	NA	NA	TRBV30	TRBJ2-5
CASSSLPFRREAVDTQYF	TGTGCCAGCAGCTCTCTACCCTTTCGACGGGAGGCCGTAGATACGCAGTATTTT	TRBD2	NA	TRBV7-9	TRBJ2-3
CAWSVPGSLSTEAFF	TGTGCCTGGAGTGTACCTGGTTCCTTGAGCACTGAAGCTTTCTTT	NA	NA	TRBV30	TRBJ1-1
CASTLTGSVEAFF	TGTGCCAGCACCCTTACGGGTTCGGTTGAAGCTTTCTTT	NA	NA	TRBV7-2	TRBJ1-1
CASSPPGLTYEQYF	TGTGCCAGCAGTCCTCCGGGTCTTACCTACGAGCAGTACTTC	NA	NA	TRBV28	TRBJ2-7
CATREGAISYNEQFF	TGTGCCACCAGGGAGGGGGCTATCTCCTACAATGAGCAGTTCTTC	NA	NA	TRBV15	TRBJ2-1
CASSLYGDSGANVLTF	TGCGCCAGCAGCTTGTACGGAGACTCTGGGGCCAACGTCCTGACTTTC	NA	NA	TRBV5-1	TRBJ2-6
CASSMGQSLDTQYF	TGTGCCAGTAGTATGGGGCAGTCCTTAGATACGCAGTATTTT	NA	NA	TRBV19	TRBJ2-3
CASRRTSMDIQYF	TGTGCCAGCAGAAGAACTAGCATGGACATTCAGTACTTC	NA	NA	TRBV2	TRBJ2-4
CASSGGRGPYNEQFF	TGTGCCAGCAGTGGGGGCAGGGGGCCTTACAATGAGCAGTTCTTC	TRBD1	NA	TRBV2	TRBJ2-1
CASSPPNGQGKNEQFF	TGTGCCAGCTCACCCCCCAACGGACAGGGTAAAAATGAGCAGTTCTTC	TRBD1	NA	TRBV18	TRBJ2-1
CASSQTTGHTEAFF	TGTGCCAGCAGTCAAACGACAGGGCACACTGAAGCTTTCTTT	TRBD1	once	TRBV27	TRBJ1-1
CASSLDRSTGELFF	TGTGCCAGCAGCTTAGACAGGAGTACCGGGGAGCTGTTTTTT	NA	NA	TRBV7-9	TRBJ2-2
CASSWHGVNQPQHF	TGTGCCAGCAGTTGGCACGGCGTGAATCAGCCCCAGCATTTT	NA	NA	TRBV28	TRBJ1-5
CASRPDRGRTEAFF	TGTGCCAGCAGACCCGACAGGGGTAGGACTGAAGCTTTCTTT	TRBD1	NA	TRBV7-2	TRBJ1-1
CASSLVGNEQFF	TGTGCCAGCAGCTTAGTTGGCAATGAGCAGTTCTTC	NA	NA	TRBV7-2	TRBJ2-1
CASIEQGTEAFF	TGTGCCAGCATTGAACAGGGGACTGAAGCTTTCTTT	TRBD1	once	TRBV2	TRBJ1-1
CASSYSGGYSYYEQYF	TGTGCCAGCAGTTATTCGGGAGGGTACAGCTACTACGAGCAGTACTTC	TRBD2	NA	TRBV6-5	TRBJ2-7
CASSEPVARQINEKLFF	TGTGCCAGCAGTGAACCCGTCGCGCGGCAGATTAATGAAAAACTGTTTTTT	NA	once	TRBV2	TRBJ1-4
CASSSYTGSYGYTF	TGTGCCAGCAGTTCCTACACAGGGAGCTATGGCTACACCTTC	NA	NA	TRBV28	TRBJ1-2
CASSQMTGKNTDTQYF	TGCGCCAGCAGCCAAATGACAGGGAAAAACACAGATACGCAGTATTTT	TRBD1	NA	TRBV4-1	TRBJ2-3
CASSLERTANYGYTF	TGTGCCAGCAGCTTAGAGCGGACCGCTAACTATGGCTACACCTTC	NA	NA	TRBV11-2	TRBJ1-2
CASSSGQGEQPQHF	TGTGCCAGCAGCTCTGGACAGGGGGAACAGCCCCAGCATTTT	TRBD1	few	TRBV7-8	TRBJ1-5
CSVDRDEWTEAFF	TGCAGCGTTGACAGGGACGAATGGACTGAAGCTTTCTTT	NA	NA	TRBV29-1	TRBJ1-1
CASSVTGSSNQPQHF	TGTGCCAGCAGTGTGACAGGGTCCAGCAATCAGCCCCAGCATTTT	TRBD1	NA	TRBV2	TRBJ1-5
CASSRQGMGNQPQHF	TGTGCCAGCAGCCGACAGGGGATGGGCAATCAGCCCCAGCATTTT	TRBD1	NA	TRBV27	TRBJ1-5
CASSADSRSGNTIYF	TGCGCCAGCAGCGCTGATTCGAGGTCTGGAAACACCATATATTTT	NA	NA	TRBV5-1	TRBJ1-3
CASSLLGTGINQPQHF	TGTGCCAGCAGTTTATTGGGGACAGGGATAAATCAGCCCCAGCATTTT	TRBD1	NA	TRBV28	TRBJ1-5
CASSLPGTKETQYF	TGTGCCAGCAGCTTACCGGGGACTAAGGAGACCCAGTACTTC	TRBD2	NA	TRBV5-6	TRBJ2-5